The present T cell receptor beta chain was sequenced within a study of beta chain features in type 1 diabetes. Every donor had blood drawn once into heparin, around 100 mL on average. The sample holds a few counts of this clone. V gave up 4 bases and J gave up 12 bases; unmatched junction bases: 9. The germline V gene has CDR1 SGHAT and CDR2 FQNNGV. The CDR3 extends over 13 amino acids. Since all of the isolated RNA was reverse transcribed, expressed TCRB transcripts were what got sequenced. Clones were read by immunoSEQ multiplex PCR, and TCRdb kept only the in-frame ones, dropping some. Here the sample spans 810,000 or so clones, about 17% being singletons.

Sequencing was done on a sample of naive CD4+ T cells from blood. The rearrangement links TRBV11-2 to TRBJ2-1, with 7 positions matching TRBD2. This sequence originates from a woman aged 18-35 years in good health. The CDR3 loop reads CASSSWTSERQFF. CDR3 DNA: TGTGCCAGCAGCTCCTGGACTAGTGAGCGGCAGTTCTTC.